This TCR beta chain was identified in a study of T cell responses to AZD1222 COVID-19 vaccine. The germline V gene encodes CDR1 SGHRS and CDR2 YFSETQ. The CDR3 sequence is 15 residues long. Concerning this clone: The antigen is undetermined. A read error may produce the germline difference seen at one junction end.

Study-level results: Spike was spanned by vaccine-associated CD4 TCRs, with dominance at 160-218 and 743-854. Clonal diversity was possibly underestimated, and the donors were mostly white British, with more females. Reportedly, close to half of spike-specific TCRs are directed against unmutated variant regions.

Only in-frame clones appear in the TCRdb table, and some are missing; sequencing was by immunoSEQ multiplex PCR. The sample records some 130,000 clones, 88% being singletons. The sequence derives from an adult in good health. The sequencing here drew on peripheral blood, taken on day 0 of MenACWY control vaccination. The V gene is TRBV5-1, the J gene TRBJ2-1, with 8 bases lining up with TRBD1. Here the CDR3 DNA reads TGTGAGAAGGGACCCAGGGGGCCCTCCTACAATGAGCAGTTCTTC. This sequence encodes CEKGPRGPSYNEQFF.